Shown below are 10 T cell receptor beta chains from a single sample sequenced in a study of cytomegalovirus exposure and HLA in healthy donors. PCR primers comprised 60 Vbeta and 13 Jbeta primers. Profiled with immunoSEQ multiplex PCR; TCRdb holds only in-frame clones, not every one. The repertoire holds some 120,000 clones, with approximately 85% as singletons. The source material was PBMCs. Source of these receptors: a male donor in good health and CMV-seropositive.

Worth noting for this clone: The junction and the germline gene differ at one end; a read error may be behind it. The chain carries TRBV7-7 and TRBJ2-1, with 9 bases fitting TRBD2. Germline CDR1 reads SSHAT; CDR2 reads FNYEAQ (reference sequence). The CDR3 spans 15 residues. This chain's CDR3 is CASSRLAARQDEQFF. CDR3 sequence (DNA): TGTGCTAGCAGCAGACTAGCGGCCCGACAGGATGAGCAGTTCTTC. Variable domain in full (rest from reference TRBV7-7 and TRBJ2-1): GAGVSQSPRYKVTKRGQDVTLRCDPISSHATLYWYQQALGQGPEFLTYFNYEAQPDKSGLPSDRFSAERPEGSISTLTIQRTEQRDSAMYRCASSRLAARQDEQFFGPGTRLTVL.

The chain uses TRBV29-1 and TRBJ2-5, with D maybe TRBD2 (6 bases). Between the trimmed V and J ends, which lost 7 bases and 1 base, there was a span of 16 bases. The CDR3 sequence is 14 residues long. Per the germline V gene, CDR1 is SQVTM and CDR2 is ANQGSEA. The CDR3 region is CSAGDGAVQETQYF. DNA for the CDR3: TGCAGCGCGGGGGATGGAGCAGTCCAAGAGACCCAGTACTTC. Complete variable domain (other parts from reference TRBV29-1 and TRBJ2-5): SAVISQKPSRDICQRGTSLTIQCQVDSQVTMMFWYRQQPGQSLTLIATANQGSEATYESGFVIDKFPISRPNLTFSTLTVSNMSPEDSSIYLCSAGDGAVQETQYFGPGTRLLVL.

This sequence joins TRBV5-1 and TRBJ2-1, with D unresolved. V lost 5 bases and J 0 bases, leaving 12 bases between the germline ends. In germline, CDR1 is SGHRS, CDR2 YFSETQ. The CDR3 is made up of 15 amino acids. The CDR3 protein is CASSIYSFSYNEQFF. In DNA form, the CDR3 reads TGCGCCAGCAGTATCTACTCCTTCTCCTACAATGAGCAGTTCTTC.

V and J are TRBV7-9 and TRBJ2-3; no definite D call. The germline V gene encodes CDR1 SEHNR and CDR2 FQNEAQ (reference sequence). There are 14 residues in the CDR3. V dropped 3 bases and J dropped 0 bases, with 7 bases sitting between them. CDR3 sequence reads: CASSLGRSTDTQYF. The CDR3 nucleotides are TGTGCCAGCAGCTTGGGCAGGAGCACAGATACGCAGTATTTT.

This clone turned up a few times. This sequence joins TRBV6-1 and TRBJ2-7; TRBD1 aligns across 7 bases. The junction had 9 bases not matched to a gene; V was cut back by 10 bases and J by 3 bases. The CDR3 contains 13 residues. The germline CDR1 and CDR2 sequences are MNHNS and SASEGT. CDR3 DNA sequence: TGTGCCACTGCACCATCAGGGGGCTACGAGCAGTACTTC. Translation gives CATAPSGGYEQYF.

This clone was detected only once. The CDR3 nucleotides are TGTGCCAGCAGTTTTCATGGCGGGAGCGCCCGAGGAAACATTCAGTACTTC. It is translated as CASSFHGGSARGNIQYF. V is TRBV27 and J is TRBJ2-4, with 7 bases that match TRBD2. Germline trimming cut 3 bases from V and 6 bases from J; bases unmatched to any gene: 14. This CDR3 has 17 amino acids. Germline V gene sequence: CDR1 MNHEY, CDR2 SMNVEV (reference sequence).

This chain joins TRBV7-2 and TRBJ2-7, with TRBD2 matching 7 bases. V gave up 4 bases and J gave up 3 bases; unmatched junction bases: 9. The CDR3 loop spans 15 amino acids. Germline V gene lookup returns CDR1 SGHTA and CDR2 FQGNSA. CDR3 in amino acids: CASSSGASGLYEQYF. In nucleotides, the CDR3 is TGTGCCAGCAGCTCCGGGGCTAGCGGTCTCTACGAGCAGTACTTC.

The DNA for the CDR3 is TGTGCCATCAGTGAGTTCGGGGCTAATGAAAAACTGTTTTTT. Amino acid sequence: CAISEFGANEKLFF. The J gene is TRBJ1-4, the V gene TRBV10-3, with D hard to call. CDR1 is ENHRY, CDR2 SYGVKD, per germline. Trimming pared 1 base from V and 3 bases from J, leaving 6 bases between. The CDR3 totals 14 residues.

The chain carries TRBV11-1 and TRBJ2-7; TRBD1 matches 10 bases. CDR1 is SGHAT, CDR2 FQDESV, per germline (reference sequence). V lost 4 bases to trimming and J lost 5 bases; unmatched junction nucleotides: 2. CDR3 size: 13 residues. The CDR3 loop is CASSWDRGNEQYF. The CDR3 coding sequence is TGTGCCAGCAGCTGGGACAGGGGAAACGAGCAGTACTTC.

This chain connects TRBV7-3 to TRBJ2-7, with a tentative D call TRBD2 (6 bases). CDR1 is SGHTA, CDR2 FQGTGA, per germline. The CDR3 spans 16 residues. The ends were cut back, 7 bases at V and 1 base at J, with 20 bases in the middle. This CDR3 is CASTPAGNGGSYEQYF. CDR3 nucleotide sequence: TGTGCCAGCACCCCCGCCGGTAACGGGGGTTCCTACGAGCAGTACTTC. The full variable domain, its missing parts supplied by reference TRBV7-3 and TRBJ2-7, is GAGVSQTPSNKVTEKGKYVELRCDPISGHTALYWYRQSLGQGPEFLIYFQGTGAADDSGLPNDRFFAVRPEGSVSTLKIQRTERGDSAVYLCASTPAGNGGSYEQYFGPGTRLTVT.